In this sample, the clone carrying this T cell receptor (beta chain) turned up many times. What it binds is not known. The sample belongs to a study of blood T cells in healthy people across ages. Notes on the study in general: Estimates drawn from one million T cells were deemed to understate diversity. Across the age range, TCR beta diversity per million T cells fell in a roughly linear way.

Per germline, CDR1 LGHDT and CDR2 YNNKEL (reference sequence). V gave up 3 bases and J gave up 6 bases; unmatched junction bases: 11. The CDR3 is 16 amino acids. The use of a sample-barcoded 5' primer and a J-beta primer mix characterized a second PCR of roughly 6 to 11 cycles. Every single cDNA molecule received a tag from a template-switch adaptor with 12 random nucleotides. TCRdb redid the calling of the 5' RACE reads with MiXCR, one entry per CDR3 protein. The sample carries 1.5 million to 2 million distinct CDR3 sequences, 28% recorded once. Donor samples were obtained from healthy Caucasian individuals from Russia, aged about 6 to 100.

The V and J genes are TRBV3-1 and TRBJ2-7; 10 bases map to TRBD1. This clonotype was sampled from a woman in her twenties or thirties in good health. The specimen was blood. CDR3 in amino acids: CASSHGPGTGDSEQYF. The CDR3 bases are TGTGCCAGCAGCCACGGGCCGGGGACAGGGGATTCCGAGCAGTACTTC.